These 5 T cell receptor beta chains were all obtained from the same sample, sequenced in a study of blood T cells in healthy people across ages. A second 7 to 11 cycle PCR used barcoded and J-beta primers. TCRdb recomputed calls from the 5' RACE reads with MiXCR, one row per CDR3 protein. The table includes about 1.8 million distinct CDR3 sequences, about 50% detected once. The specimen was blood. The receptors derive from a woman in her thirties or forties in good health.

The chain employs TRBV12-3 or TRBV12-4 and TRBJ1-6, with D possibly TRBD1 on 5 matching bases. The V end was cut by 7 bases, the J end by 7 bases, with 17 bases between. This CDR3 region has 15 residues. The CDR3 region is CASIRTGTKNSPLHF. Written as DNA, the CDR3 is TGTGCCAGCATCCGAACCGGGACGAAGAATTCACCCCTCCACTTT.

This clonotype was seen once. The CDR3 sequence: CASSLVSGLSYNEQFF. CDR3 nucleotides: TGTGCCAGCAGCTTAGTTAGCGGACTATCCTACAATGAGCAGTTCTTC. The chain employs TRBV7-9 and TRBJ2-1, with D possibly being TRBD2 (6 bases). Trimming left V 1 base short and J 1 base short, with 11 bases between. This CDR3 region has 16 residues. Germline V CDR1 and CDR2: SEHNR, FQNEAQ (reference sequence).

Details on this clonotype: A read error may produce the germline difference seen at one junction end. The V call is TRBV4-2, the J call TRBJ2-1, with a possible D match to TRBD1 (5 bases). Germline V gene lookup returns CDR1 LGHNA and CDR2 YNFKEQ. The CDR3 loop spans 15 amino acids. CDR3 sequence (DNA): TGTGCCAGCAGCCAAGTGTCCCAGGGTTCCAATGTGCAGTTCTTC. Translating it yields CASSQVSQGSNVQFF.

This clonotype was seen only a few times. The chain is built from TRBV29-1 and TRBJ1-1; D unresolved. Germline assignment: CDR1 SQVTM and CDR2 ANQGSEA. V gave up 7 bases and J gave up 3 bases, with 18 bases separating them. This CDR3 is built from 14 residues. CDR3 amino acids: CSAHTGRPYTEAFF. CDR3 nucleotide sequence: TGCAGCGCCCATACGGGCAGGCCTTACACTGAAGCTTTCTTT.

This sequence joins TRBV6-2 or TRBV6-3 and TRBJ2-7, with 8 bases fitting TRBD2. V was clipped by 8 bases and J by 10 bases; unmatched bases: 19. Per the germline V gene, CDR1 is MNHEY and CDR2 is SVGEGT. This CDR3 is 15 amino acids long. The CDR3 coding sequence is TGTGCCAGCGCCTATGGTAGCGGGGCCGGGAGGGCCCAGTACTTC. Its protein is CASAYGSGAGRAQYF.